Below, 10 T cell receptor beta chains from the same sample are listed, as sequenced in a study of Graves' ophthalmopathy and Graves' hyperthyroidism. Amplified material comprised TCR beta CDR3 regions derived from RNA transcripts. HTBI-primed RT-PCR formed the first round, and a multiplex PCR formed the second. TCRdb re-analysed the multiplex PCR reads in MiXCR, keeping a single row per CDR3 protein. The sample lists 660,000 or so distinct CDR3 sequences, over 40% occurring once. The sequencing sample was made of peripheral blood. The receptors stem from an adult man with Graves' ophthalmopathy.

The rearrangement links TRBV29-1 to TRBJ2-7; D call uncertain. The CDR3 sequence is 12 residues long. The V end lost 2 bases, the J end lost 7 bases, and 12 bases lay between the germline ends. Per germline, CDR1 SQVTM and CDR2 ANQGSEA. Written as DNA, the CDR3 is TGCAGCGTTGAAAGGGCGTACAATGAGCAGTACTTC. Protein product: CSVERAYNEQYF.

The V and J genes are TRBV2 and TRBJ1-2, with 8 bases matching TRBD1. The CDR3 covers 14 residues. The germline gives CDR1 SNHLY, CDR2 FYNNEI. V was clipped by 5 bases and J by 3 bases; unmatched bases: 5. CDR3 in DNA: TGTGCCAGCAGTAACCCAGGGGGCGACTATGGCTACACCTTC. Its protein is CASSNPGGDYGYTF.

The table lists this clonotype with many counts. V is TRBV15 and J is TRBJ2-7; D not certain. V was trimmed by 0 bases and J by 4 bases, leaving 13 bases between them. There are 15 residues in the CDR3. In germline, CDR1 is LNHNV, CDR2 YYDKDF (reference sequence). Here the CDR3 DNA reads TGTGCCACCAGCAGAGACACCTCAGGCGGATACGAGCAGTACTTC. It codes for CATSRDTSGGYEQYF.

This clonotype was counted a few times. This chain connects TRBV14 to TRBJ1-2; D remains unclear. Germline V gene data show CDR1 as SGHDN and CDR2 as FVKESK. With 2 bases removed from V and 4 bases from J, the gap between germline ends came to 17 bases. The CDR3 consists of 16 residues. Here the CDR3 reads CASSQTAPGVSYGYTF. CDR3 nucleotides: TGTGCCAGCAGCCAAACAGCGCCCGGAGTTAGCTATGGCTACACCTTC.

About this clonotype: A read error may account for a junction end that differs from germline. This chain uses TRBV10-3 with TRBJ1-1; 7 nucleotides line up with TRBD1. This CDR3 spans 14 amino acids. Germline loops: CDR1 ENHRY, CDR2 SYGVKD. The CDR3 DNA reads TGTGTCATCAGACGGACAGGCATGAACACTGAGGCTTTCTTT. Translation gives CVIRRTGMNTEAFF.

The gene calls are TRBV2 and TRBJ1-5; 9 positions match TRBD1. The V gene end was trimmed by 7 bases and the J gene end by 4 bases; junction bases not matched to a gene: 8. Germline CDR1 is SNHLY and CDR2 is FYNNEI. CDR3 length equals 15 residues. CDR3 amino acids: CASTRSGQGNQPQHF. The CDR3 coding sequence is TGTGCCAGCACTCGAAGTGGACAGGGGAATCAGCCCCAGCATTTT. Based on the CDR3 plus reference TRBV2 and TRBJ1-5, the full variable domain is EPEVTQTPSHQVTQMGQEVILRCVPISNHLYFYWYRQILGQKVEFLVSFYNNEISEKSEIFDDQFSVERPDGSNFTLKIRSTKLEDSAMYFCASTRSGQGNQPQHFGDGTRLSIL.

There are many counts of this clonotype. This rearrangement joins TRBV12-3 or TRBV12-4 to TRBJ1-5; D unresolved. V lost 9 bases and J lost 4, with 10 bases in between. This CDR3 spans 12 amino acids. CDR3 region: CASSPPNQPQHF. The DNA of the CDR3 is TGTGCCAGTAGTCCACCTAATCAGCCCCAGCATTTT.

This rearrangement joins TRBV29-1 to TRBJ1-2; D gene uncertain. The length of the CDR3 is 12 residues. Looked up from germline, CDR1 is SQVTM and CDR2 is ANQGSEA. Between the trimmed V and J ends, which lost 8 bases and 4 bases, there was a span of 14 bases. In nucleotides, the CDR3 is TGCAGCTATGGCCGGGGAGGCTATGGCTACACCTTC. Encoded protein: CSYGRGGYGYTF.

This CDR3 reads CASSNPPQETQYF. CDR3 in DNA: TGTGCCAGCAGTAACCCCCCCCAGGAGACCCAGTACTTC. The rearrangement uses TRBV9 and TRBJ2-5; the D is unclear. This CDR3 region has 13 residues. Germline CDR1 is SGDLS and CDR2 is YYNGEE. Deletions cut 5 bases from V and 5 bases from J, with 13 bases between.

This clonotype has ten or more counts. This chain joins TRBV7-7 and TRBJ2-5, with 8 positions matching TRBD2. This CDR3 has 14 residues. V gave up 1 base and J gave up 4 bases; unmatched junction bases: 2. CDR1 is SSHAT and CDR2 is FNYEAQ in the germline V gene (reference sequence). CDR3: CASSLGLARETQYF. CDR3 in DNA: TGTGCCAGCAGCTTAGGACTAGCGAGAGAGACCCAGTACTTC.